This is a list of T cell receptor beta chains from one sample in a study of shared clonotypes between healthy human individuals. Only in-frame clones appear in the TCRdb table, and some are missing; sequencing was by immunoSEQ multiplex PCR. The sample shows approximately 2,000,000 clones, roughly 90% of them seen only once. The sequencing input was naive CD4+ T cells from PBMCs. Every receptor here comes from a man aged 18 to 29 in good health. Some clones in this sample may be carry-over from other donors' samples. CDR3s include the opening cysteine and the closing phenylalanine or tryptophan. Each record gives: J gene, V gene, clone size, CDR3 protein. Expanded clones get a size class; other rows say once, few or many, or leave the size out.

TRBJ2-7	TRBV19	-	CASSTDQTPGQASYEQYF
TRBJ2-7	TRBV11-2	-	CASSLVNAGGSGEQYF
TRBJ1-5	TRBV28	-	CASSFRQGARVGQPQHF
TRBJ2-5	TRBV5-1	-	CASSSLTGPQETQYF
TRBJ2-7	TRBV19	-	CASSLRLAGAAYEQYF
TRBJ2-5	TRBV11-2	-	CASSLDNQETQYF
TRBJ2-5	TRBV7-6	-	CASSLGAITQETQYF
TRBJ2-3	TRBV7-9	-	CASSFGTGTQYF
TRBJ2-1	TRBV5-4	-	CASSLKIADNEQFF
TRBJ2-2	TRBV9	-	CASSVGLAGFQRELFF
TRBJ1-6	TRBV2	-	CASRADADNSPLHF
TRBJ2-2	TRBV5-1	-	CASRKLSPRGQGTGELFF
TRBJ1-1	TRBV19	few	CASSTTQGGWYTEAFF
TRBJ2-7	TRBV28	-	CASSRGLAGGAYEQYF
TRBJ2-1	TRBV29-1	-	CSVEDQTSESYNEQFF
TRBJ2-1	TRBV9	-	CASSPRPRGAGGPEFF
TRBJ2-1	TRBV7-9	-	CASSLRLPGEQFF
TRBJ1-2	TRBV7-9	few	CASRGVDGYTF
TRBJ1-4	TRBV28	-	CASRRTEWTGSEKLFF
TRBJ2-5	TRBV4-1	-	CASSPPTGRQETQYF
TRBJ2-1	TRBV5-4	-	CASSLVAGAGSNEQFF
TRBJ2-1	TRBV6-5	-	CASSVYNEQFF
TRBJ1-4	TRBV7-8	-	CASSISPGTGSVLFF
TRBJ1-1	TRBV4-2	-	CASSHDRGDTEAFF
TRBJ2-1	TRBV6-6	-	CASRDPSGSSYNEQFF
TRBJ2-1	TRBV6-4	once	CASSDYREDPLFRDEQFF
TRBJ2-1	TRBV27	-	CASSLSTSGRGDEQFF
TRBJ1-2	TRBV21-1	-	CASSKRGSANYGYTF
TRBJ1-1	TRBV11-2	-	CASSLGFRDRGRVEAFF
TRBJ2-5	TRBV7-2	-	CASSLKQTPTGETQYF
TRBJ1-2	TRBV18	-	CASSPGREGVRYGYTF
TRBJ2-5	TRBV6-6	-	CASSSGTSGAQETQYF
TRBJ1-2	TRBV19	-	CASRNNQDNYGYTF
TRBJ2-2	TRBV9	-	CASSFRRVTNTGELFF
TRBJ2-1	TRBV11-2	-	CASRGDRGQVYNEQFF
TRBJ2-7	TRBV28	-	CASSYRDSPYF
TRBJ1-3	TRBV7-2	-	CASSLGQSLNTIYF
TRBJ2-7	TRBV7-2	-	CASSVYRGGPAGYF
TRBJ2-3	TRBV18	-	CASSPPSRTRGFDTQYF
TRBJ2-1	TRBV29-1	-	CSVPPGTGSYNEQFF
TRBJ2-7	TRBV11-2	-	CASSLSLGDAEQYF
TRBJ1-1	TRBV28	-	CASSLILGSVNTEAFF
TRBJ1-1	TRBV11-3	-	CASSPETNTEAFF
TRBJ2-7	TRBV6-5	once	CASSNRGGSYEQYF
TRBJ1-5	TRBV4-1	-	CASSQAGDGGNQPQHF
TRBJ1-1	TRBV30	once	CAWSIVGQKAFF
TRBJ2-1	TRBV7-2	-	CASSWIQGNEQFF
TRBJ1-2	TRBV28	once	CASSVPGKPNYGYTF
TRBJ1-2	TRBV14	-	CASSQAGPNYGYTF
TRBJ2-2	TRBV2	-	CASTTWGTGELFF
TRBJ2-2	TRBV5-1	-	CASSYAGARTGELFF
TRBJ2-5	TRBV19	once	CASSIGYQETQYF
TRBJ1-5	TRBV7-9	few	CASSLGTGLSTQPQHF
TRBJ2-3	TRBV28	-	CASKDRTDTQYF
TRBJ2-1	TRBV4-1	-	CASSHNKAGGASCEQFF
TRBJ2-7	TRBV7-9	-	CASSPILGTEPYEQYF